The next 21 T cell receptor beta chains were all read from a single sample in a study of cytomegalovirus exposure and HLA in healthy donors. The PCR employed 60 Vbeta primers together with 13 Jbeta primers. Sequencing used immunoSEQ multiplex PCR; TCRdb keeps in-frame clones, though not all of them. The sample carries more than 85,000 clones, 75% to 90% recorded once. What was sequenced was PBMCs. The receptors originated from a man aged 25 to 40 in good health and CMV-seropositive.

This clone appeared a single time. This chain links TRBV7-9 with TRBJ2-2; tentative D call: TRBD1 (6 bases). The CDR3 contains 13 residues. CDR1 SEHNR and CDR2 FQNEAQ come from the germline V gene (reference sequence). Trimming removed 7 bases at V and 1 base at J, with 7 bases between. The CDR3 sequence is CASTGQNTGELFF. In DNA form, the CDR3 reads TGTGCCAGCACGGGACAGAACACCGGGGAGCTGTTTTTT.

V gene TRBV10-3 combines with J gene TRBJ2-7; TRBD2 might be the D (5 bases). The germline gives CDR1 ENHRY, CDR2 SYGVKD. V lost 4 bases to trimming and J lost 5 bases, with 9 bases between them. This CDR3 has 12 amino acids. The CDR3, as DNA: TGTGCCATCAGTGTTTCCGGGAACGAGCAGTACTTC. This translates into CAISVSGNEQYF.

The genes are TRBV7-2 and TRBJ2-7; weak D call: TRBD1 (5 bases). The germline CDR1 and CDR2 sequences are SGHTA and FQGNSA. This CDR3 spans 13 amino acids. Trimming shortened V by 3 bases and J by 6 bases, and 12 bases separated the two germline ends. CDR3 protein: CASSFKGLLEQYF. The CDR3 region has the DNA TGTGCCAGCAGCTTTAAGGGGCTGCTCGAGCAGTACTTC.

V and J are TRBV7-3 and TRBJ2-1; D not certain. Trimming pared 4 bases from V and 0 bases from J, leaving 7 bases between. Germline assignment: CDR1 SGHTA and CDR2 FQGTGA. CDR3 length: 14 residues. In DNA form, the CDR3 reads TGTGCCAGCAGCTCTGGCTTCTCCTACAATGAGCAGTTCTTC. It codes for CASSSGFSYNEQFF.

J is TRBJ2-2 and V is TRBV28, with 7 bases fitting TRBD1. The CDR3 runs 16 residues. V dropped 6 bases and J dropped 0; count of bases not matched to a gene: 7. Germline V lookup: CDR1 MDHEN, CDR2 SYDVKM. The CDR3 region is CASRYRGHSNTGELFF. The CDR3 DNA is TGTGCCAGCAGGTACAGGGGACACTCGAACACCGGGGAGCTGTTTTTT.

The rearrangement joins TRBV5-1 to TRBJ2-3; 7 nucleotides line up with TRBD1. The trim removed 0 bases at V and 2 bases at J, leaving 6 bases unmatched. Looked up from germline, CDR1 is SGHRS and CDR2 is YFSETQ. The CDR3 sequence is 16 residues long. CDR3 DNA sequence: TGCGCCAGCAGCTTGGGGAAGGGGGCTGTCACAGATACGCAGTATTTT. Its protein product is CASSLGKGAVTDTQYF.

This clone was detected a few times. This chain connects TRBV4-1 to TRBJ2-7; TRBD1 agrees at 10 bases. The germline CDR1 and CDR2 sequences are MGHRA and YSYEKL. CDR3 length: 16 amino acids. Trimming removed 4 bases from V and 7 bases from J; junction bases left unmatched: 13. As DNA, the CDR3 is TGCGCCAGCAGCCCCCATCTCGGGGACAGGGGAGGGGAGCAGTACTTC. Protein product: CASSPHLGDRGGEQYF.

The chain employs TRBV5-4 and TRBJ2-1; 10 bases match TRBD2. CDR3 length equals 16 residues. Unmatched junction bases numbered 11, after V lost 3 bases and J lost 8 bases. In germline, CDR1 is SGHNT, CDR2 YYREEE (reference sequence). The CDR3 loop is CASSSPKRGGGDEQFF. DNA of the CDR3: TGTGCCAGCAGCTCCCCTAAGCGGGGGGGCGGCGATGAGCAGTTCTTC.

The chain uses TRBV28 and TRBJ1-5, with 9 bases identical to TRBD1. From germline, CDR1 is MDHEN and CDR2 SYDVKM. The V gene end was trimmed by 7 bases and the J gene end by 0 bases; junction bases not matched to a gene: 4. This CDR3 is built from 15 residues. The DNA of the CDR3 is TGTGCCAGCACACAGGGGGCCCTTAGCAATCAGCCCCAGCATTTT. It specifies CASTQGALSNQPQHF. Complete variable domain (other parts from reference TRBV28 and TRBJ1-5): DVKVTQSSRYLVKRTGEKVFLECVQDMDHENMFWYRQDPGLGLRLIYFSYDVKMKEKGDIPEGYSVSREKKERFSLILESASTNQTSMYLCASTQGALSNQPQHFGDGTRLSIL.

V gene TRBV5-1 combines with J gene TRBJ1-1, with 7 bases matching TRBD1. From germline, CDR1 is SGHRS and CDR2 YFSETQ. The CDR3 length is 13 residues. The ends lost 4 bases at V and 6 bases at J; junction bases unmatched: 6. CDR3 DNA sequence: TGCGCCAGCAGCCTACAGGGGTTCGCTGAAGCTTTCTTT. This sequence encodes CASSLQGFAEAFF.

V gene TRBV6-5 combines with J gene TRBJ1-6; D remains ambiguous. The germline gives CDR1 MNHEY, CDR2 SVGAGI. V was pared by 11 bases and J by 10 bases, with 18 bases between. The CDR3 is made up of 13 amino acids. CDR3 sequence: CACARVRESPLHF. CDR3 DNA: TGTGCCTGCGCTCGGGTCCGGGAATCACCCCTCCACTTT.

The chain carries TRBV2 and TRBJ2-7; TRBD1 aligns across 12 bases. In germline, CDR1 is SNHLY, CDR2 FYNNEI. The CDR3 is 15 residues long. Trimming removed 8 bases from V and 5 bases from J; junction bases left unmatched: 10. This chain's CDR3 is CASESVGTGGDEQYF. For the CDR3, the DNA is TGTGCCAGCGAGAGCGTAGGGACAGGGGGCGACGAGCAGTACTTC.

The V gene is TRBV7-2, the J gene TRBJ1-2, with a possible D match to TRBD1 (5 bases). Germline lookup yields CDR1 SGHTA and CDR2 FQGNSA. V was shortened by 4 bases and J by 2 bases, with 11 bases between the two germline ends. The CDR3 is 14 residues long. CDR3 sequence (DNA): TGTGCCAGCAGCTCGCGGTCAGGGAACTATGGCTACACCTTC. It translates to CASSSRSGNYGYTF.

This chain links TRBV29-1 with TRBJ1-4; TRBD1 aligns across 10 bases. The CDR3 is 12 residues long. The germline V gene has CDR1 SQVTM and CDR2 ANQGSEA. Losses at the gene ends were 7 bases for V and 6 bases for J; bases not matched to a gene: 2. This chain's CDR3 is CSGQGAHEKLFF. The CDR3, as DNA: TGCAGCGGACAGGGGGCCCATGAAAAACTGTTTTTT. Full variable domain (remainder filled in from reference TRBV29-1 and TRBJ1-4): SAVISQKPSRDICQRGTSLTIQCQVDSQVTMMFWYRQQPGQSLTLIATANQGSEATYESGFVIDKFPISRPNLTFSTLTVSNMSPEDSSIYLCSGQGAHEKLFFGSGTQLSVL.

This sequence joins TRBV6-1 and TRBJ2-5; unclear D gene. The CDR3 covers 13 residues. Trimming stripped 4 bases from V and 1 base from J, with 7 bases between. Germline CDR1 is MNHNS and CDR2 is SASEGT. The chain's CDR3 is CASSGQVQETQYF. As DNA, the CDR3 is TGTGCCAGCAGTGGCCAGGTCCAAGAGACCCAGTACTTC.

The chain uses TRBV19 and TRBJ2-1; 11 bases agree with TRBD2. The CDR3 runs to 18 residues. The germline V gene encodes CDR1 LNHDA and CDR2 SQIVND (reference sequence). V lost 4 bases to trimming and J lost 2 bases; unmatched junction nucleotides: 10. The CDR3 region has the DNA TGTGCCAGTAGTACCATTCCGGCGGGACTAGCGGCCTACAATGAGCAGTTCTTC. Translation gives CASSTIPAGLAAYNEQFF.

The chain has TRBV29-1 and TRBJ2-3, with 7 bases aligning to TRBD1. The CDR3 spans 14 residues. Trimming at V came to 7 bases and at J to 2 bases, leaving 9 bases not matched to a gene. Germline V gives CDR1 SQVTM, CDR2 ANQGSEA. The DNA for the CDR3 is TGCAGCGGCCGACAGGGAAAGGACACAGATACGCAGTATTTT. Its protein is CSGRQGKDTDTQYF.

This clone has more than one count but fewer than ten. V gene TRBV4-1 combines with J gene TRBJ1-4; 7 bases are a match to TRBD1. The CDR3 runs to 15 residues. With V trimmed by 3 bases and J by 5 bases, 6 bases remained unmatched. Germline V gene lookup returns CDR1 MGHRA and CDR2 YSYEKL. The CDR3 region has the DNA TGCGCCAGCAGCCACCCAGGGGGTTTGAATGAAAAACTGTTTTTT. Encoded protein: CASSHPGGLNEKLFF.

The genes are TRBV7-8 and TRBJ2-3; 10 bases line up with TRBD2. The CDR3 consists of 16 residues. Germline V gives CDR1 SGHVS, CDR2 FQNEAQ. Trimming took 5 bases from V and 3 from J; bases not matched to a gene: 8. The CDR3 sequence is CASSPSSGGGTDTQYF. DNA for the CDR3: TGTGCCAGCAGCCCATCTAGCGGGGGTGGTACAGATACGCAGTATTTT.

This rearrangement joins TRBV10-3 to TRBJ2-7; unclear D gene. The CDR3 contains 14 residues. Germline CDR1 ENHRY, CDR2 SYGVKD. Trimming pared 0 bases from V and 5 bases from J, leaving 11 bases between. This CDR3 reads CAISESNGFHEQYF. The CDR3 bases are TGTGCCATCAGTGAGTCGAACGGGTTCCACGAGCAGTACTTC.

The V gene is TRBV6-6, the J gene TRBJ2-3; D unresolved. V was clipped by 6 bases and J by 4 bases, with 14 bases between them. CDR3 length: 14 residues. Germline loops: CDR1 MNHNY, CDR2 SVGAGI (reference sequence). In nucleotides, the CDR3 is TGTGCCAGCAGCCTGCCTGGCGGTTCAGATACGCAGTATTTT. Translating gives CASSLPGGSDTQYF.